This T cell receptor beta chain was retrieved from a study of blood T cell repertoires in COVID-19. The CDR3 extends over 16 amino acids. Germline loops: CDR1 SGDLS, CDR2 YYNGEE. Trimming at V came to 1 base and at J to 9 bases, leaving 13 bases not matched to a gene. Profiled with immunoSEQ multiplex PCR; TCRdb holds only in-frame clones, not every one. The data show roughly 290,000 clones, roughly 85% seen once. The V and J genes are TRBV9 and TRBJ2-1, with 7 positions matching TRBD2. This receptor was obtained from a woman aged 40 to 49 who had recovered from COVID-19. The sequenced sample was PBMCs or T cells enriched from blood (not recorded which). The CDR3 DNA follows: TGTGCCAGCAGCGTAACCCTTGCGGGAGCTTCCGGTGAGCAGTTCTTC. Amino acids: CASSVTLAGASGEQFF.